Following are 30 T cell receptor beta chains from one sample sequenced in a study of Tregs in tolerant kidney transplant recipients. Libraries were prepared by immunoSEQ multiplex PCR; TCRdb keeps only in-frame clonotypes and omits some of them. Among about 72,000 clones, more than 90% were seen once, and the ten largest hold about a tenth. The starting material was CD8+ T cells from blood, obtained before the transplant. These receptors all come from a human donor who received a combined kidney and bone marrow transplant.

The V call is TRBV21-1, the J call TRBJ2-2; the table's D call of TRBD2 was not tested on the DNA. TRBV21-1 is recorded as a pseudogene. This CDR3 spans 19 amino acids. The CDR3 sequence is CASSKCSGTSGRGTGELFF. Written as DNA, the CDR3 is TGTGCCAGCAGCAAGTGCTCCGGGACTAGCGGGAGGGGAACCGGGGAGCTGTTTTTT.

V is TRBV9 and J is TRBJ2-2, with D unresolved. The germline V gene has CDR1 SGDLS and CDR2 YYNGEE. The CDR3 has 17 amino acids. The V and J ends lost 2 bases and 6 bases respectively, with 20 bases between them. CDR3 sequence: CASSVFETPRFSGELFF. As DNA, the CDR3 is TGTGCCAGCAGCGTTTTTGAGACACCTCGATTCTCCGGGGAGCTGTTTTTT.

The rearrangement uses TRBV9 and TRBJ2-1; D is unclear. The germline V and J ends were trimmed by 0 bases and 10 bases, with 8 bases remaining between them. Germline-derived CDR1 and CDR2 are SGDLS and YYNGEE. The CDR3 consists of 12 residues. The DNA for the CDR3 is TGTGCCAGCAGCGTAGGGGCTACGGAGCAGTTCTTC. Protein sequence: CASSVGATEQFF.

This clone was seen once. The chain combines TRBV13 with TRBJ1-2, with unresolved D. V was shortened by 5 bases and J by 6 bases, with 16 bases between the two germline ends. Germline V lookup: CDR1 PRHDT, CDR2 FYEKMQ (reference sequence). This CDR3 comprises 14 residues. The CDR3 sequence: CASSPTRRIDGYTF. The DNA for the CDR3 is TGTGCCAGCAGCCCAACCAGGAGGATCGATGGCTACACCTTC. The full variable domain, in which reference TRBV13 and TRBJ1-2 provide the parts outside the CDR3, is AAGVIQSPRHLIKEKRETATLKCYPIPRHDTVYWYQQGPGQDPQFLISFYEKMQSDKGSIPDRFSAQQFSDYHSELNMSSLELGDSALYFCASSPTRRIDGYTFGSGTRLTVV.

V is TRBV9 and J is TRBJ2-2; TRBD2 matches at 8 bases. J was trimmed by 5 bases and V by 4 bases; bases with no gene match: 10. Germline values: CDR1 SGDLS, CDR2 YYNGEE. The CDR3 totals 16 residues. The CDR3 loop is CASSTGGAVGTGELFF. The CDR3 coding sequence is TGTGCCAGCAGCACGGGGGGGGCAGTAGGGACCGGGGAGCTGTTTTTT.

The gene calls are TRBV5-6 and TRBJ1-2; 8 bases are a match to TRBD1. The germline gives CDR1 SGHDT, CDR2 YYEEEE. V was pared by 0 bases and J by 5 bases, with 6 bases of the junction left unmatched. This CDR3 has 15 amino acids. The CDR3 is CASSLDHRGGYGYTF. The CDR3, as DNA: TGTGCCAGCAGCTTGGATCACAGGGGGGGATATGGCTACACCTTC.

The chain has TRBV28 and TRBJ1-1; D not certain. Trimming left V 9 bases short and J 7 bases short, with 15 bases between. CDR3 size: 12 residues. The germline CDR1 and CDR2 sequences are MDHEN and SYDVKM. CDR3 coding DNA: TGTGCCAGTAGACTGTGGAAGAGTGAAGCTTTCTTT. It translates to CASRLWKSEAFF.

The V call is TRBV23-1, the J call TRBJ1-3; the match to TRBD1 covers 7 bases. TRBV23-1 is identified as an open reading frame with a role that is uncertain. This CDR3 has 14 amino acids. Trimming took 9 bases from V and 0 from J; bases not matched to a gene: 5. The CDR3 bases are TGCGCCAGAAGACAGGGCTACTCTGGAAACACCATATATTTT. Encoded protein: CARRQGYSGNTIYF.

The J gene is TRBJ2-5, the V gene TRBV9; the match to TRBD2 covers 10 bases. With V trimmed by 3 bases and J by 5 bases, 7 bases remained unmatched. CDR3 length equals 15 residues. The germline gives CDR1 SGDLS, CDR2 YYNGEE. The CDR3 nucleotides are TGTGCCAGCAGCGCGGAAGCGGGGGGGCCTGAGACCCAGTACTTC. Translated, it gives CASSAEAGGPETQYF.

The chain carries TRBV9 and TRBJ2-2; D perhaps matches TRBD2 (5 bases). Looked up from germline, CDR1 is SGDLS and CDR2 is YYNGEE. The length of the CDR3 is 12 residues. Trimming took 6 bases from V and 6 from J, leaving 9 bases between them. CDR3 in DNA: TGTGCCAGCACCCAGGACTCCGGGGAGCTGTTTTTT. It encodes CASTQDSGELFF.

CDR3 in amino acids: CASSLGRGRGNTIYF. The CDR3 coding sequence is TGTGCCAGCAGCTTAGGGAGGGGACGGGGAAACACCATATATTTT. This chain uses TRBV7-2 with TRBJ1-3; possible D gene TRBD1, 5 bases. The CDR3 runs to 15 residues. Per germline, CDR1 SGHTA and CDR2 FQGNSA. The ends were cut back, 1 base at V and 4 bases at J, with 11 bases in the middle.

This CDR3 reads CASSSGTANQETQYF. The CDR3 DNA sequence: TGTGCCAGCAGTTCCGGGACAGCAAATCAAGAGACCCAGTACTTC. The chain employs TRBV7-2 and TRBJ2-5; the match to TRBD1 covers 7 bases. V lost 6 bases to trimming and J lost 2 bases; unmatched junction nucleotides: 9. The CDR3 runs 15 residues. Per the germline V gene, CDR1 is SGHTA and CDR2 is FQGNSA.

This clone was seen only a few times. This chain connects TRBV10-3 to TRBJ2-4; 11 positions agree with TRBD1. Unmatched junction bases numbered 12, after V lost 8 bases and J lost 3 bases. Germline V gene lookup returns CDR1 ENHRY and CDR2 SYGVKD. The CDR3 contains 17 residues. CDR3 protein: CAILGQGARTDKNIQYF. The CDR3 DNA is TGTGCCATCCTAGGACAGGGGGCGCGTACGGACAAAAACATTCAGTACTTC.

The rearrangement uses TRBV5-6 and TRBJ1-5, with D possibly matching TRBD1 (5 bases). Germline V CDR1 and CDR2: SGHDT, YYEEEE. CDR3 size: 13 residues. V lost 0 bases, J lost 9 bases, and 10 bases lay in between. This CDR3 reads CASSLGGVWPQHF. The CDR3, as DNA: TGTGCCAGCAGCTTGGGGGGCGTATGGCCCCAGCATTTT.

A note on this clone: The same CDR3 can be traced to other DNA sequences in this sample. The chain has TRBV4-3 and TRBJ1-6; D gene uncertain. Germline V gene lookup returns CDR1 LGHNA and CDR2 YSLEER. This CDR3 comprises 15 residues. Trimming cost V 1 base and J 0 bases, with 4 bases left between them. CDR3 sequence: CASSQAVSYNSPLHF. CDR3 bases: TGCGCCAGCAGCCAAGCTGTCTCCTATAATTCACCCCTCCACTTT.

This chain joins TRBV4-3 and TRBJ2-3; D is unclear. V was trimmed by 1 base and J by 2 bases, leaving 10 bases between them. The CDR3 sequence is 15 residues long. Germline CDR1 is LGHNA and CDR2 is YSLEER. The CDR3 spells CASSQVWSPTDTQYF. Here the CDR3 DNA reads TGCGCCAGCAGCCAAGTATGGAGCCCCACAGATACGCAGTATTTT.

The chain carries TRBV7-3 and TRBJ2-1; 8 bases map to TRBD1. The CDR3 sequence is 16 residues long. Germline V gives CDR1 SGHTA, CDR2 FQGTGA. V was pared by 1 base and J by 9 bases, with 11 bases of the junction left unmatched. The CDR3 nucleotides are TGTGCCAGCAGCTTAAATTCGGACAGGGCTTGGGGTGAGCAGTTCTTC. This gives the protein CASSLNSDRAWGEQFF.

The chain couples TRBV7-6 to TRBJ2-2, with D perhaps TRBD2 (6 bases). Between the trimmed V and J ends, which lost 0 bases and 7 bases, there was a span of 9 bases. Germline CDR1 SGHVS, CDR2 FNYEAQ. This CDR3 comprises 14 residues. CDR3 in DNA: TGTGCCAGCAGCTTAGCGTGGGGGGACGGGGAGCTGTTTTTT. This translates into CASSLAWGDGELFF. Full variable domain (rest looked up from reference TRBV7-6 and TRBJ2-2): GAGVSQSPRYKVTKRGQDVALRCDPISGHVSLYWYRQALGQGPEFLTYFNYEAQQDKSGLPNDRFSAERPEGSISTLTIQRTEQRDSAMYRCASSLAWGDGELFFGEGSRLTVL.

Here the CDR3 DNA reads TGTGCCAGCAGCTTAACCACTAGCGGGAGAAGTATGAATGAGCAGTTCTTC. Protein: CASSLTTSGRSMNEQFF. This rearrangement joins TRBV13 to TRBJ2-1, with 11 bases lining up with TRBD2. V was pared by 2 bases and J by 7 bases, with 10 bases of the junction left unmatched. CDR1 is PRHDT and CDR2 is FYEKMQ in the germline V gene (reference sequence). There are 17 residues in the CDR3.

Written as DNA, the CDR3 is TGTGCCAGCAGTGAGCCCCAGGGATATAATTCACCCCTCCACTTT. Translating it yields CASSEPQGYNSPLHF. This chain connects TRBV2 to TRBJ1-6; TRBD1 is a possible D gene (5 bases). CDR1 and CDR2 from the germline V gene are SNHLY and FYNNEI. V was cut by 3 bases and J by 4 bases, with 10 bases left in between. The CDR3 contains 15 residues.

The V gene is TRBV10-2, the J gene TRBJ2-7; D possibly corresponds to TRBD2 (6 bases). Looked up from germline, CDR1 is WSHSY and CDR2 is SAAADI. This CDR3 region has 14 residues. Trimming stripped 3 bases from V and 1 base from J, with 10 bases between. The CDR3 nucleotides are TGCGCCAGCAGTGATCCCCGGGAGTCCTACGAGCAGTACTTC. Protein product: CASSDPRESYEQYF.

Only one count was recorded for this clone. The CDR3 reads CAIRAPGQGSYEQYF. The CDR3 DNA is TGTGCCATCAGGGCCCCCGGACAGGGATCCTACGAGCAGTACTTC. This chain links TRBV10-3 with TRBJ2-7, with TRBD1 matching over 8 bases. Unmatched junction bases numbered 8, after V lost 6 bases and J lost 1 base. The germline V gene encodes CDR1 ENHRY and CDR2 SYGVKD. The CDR3 is 15 residues long.

The V gene is TRBV7-9, the J gene TRBJ2-3; tentatively, D is TRBD2 (5 bases). CDR1 SEHNR and CDR2 FQNEAQ come from the germline V gene (reference sequence). The V end lost 6 bases, the J end lost 0 bases, and 7 bases lay between the germline ends. This CDR3 is built from 13 residues. CDR3 nucleotide sequence: TGTGCCAGCAGAGAGGGCAGCACAGATACGCAGTATTTT. As protein: CASREGSTDTQYF.

This clone was found once. The J gene is TRBJ2-3, the V gene TRBV9, with D possibly being TRBD2 (6 bases). The CDR3 is 14 amino acids. The V end lost 4 bases, the J end lost 2 bases, and 11 bases lay between the germline ends. Germline loops: CDR1 SGDLS, CDR2 YYNGEE. The CDR3 DNA sequence: TGTGCCAGCAGCCCGGGGACTTCCACAGATACGCAGTATTTT. Amino acid sequence: CASSPGTSTDTQYF.

The chain combines TRBV19 with TRBJ2-7; 7 bases fit TRBD1. The V segment lost 5 bases and the J segment 3 bases; nucleotides outside the gene matches: 4. This CDR3 contains 13 residues. Per the germline V gene, CDR1 is LNHDA and CDR2 is SQIVND (reference sequence). The CDR3 region is CASSATGYYEQYF. The CDR3 nucleotides read TGTGCCAGTAGTGCGACAGGGTACTACGAGCAGTACTTC.

This rearrangement joins TRBV27 to TRBJ1-5; 10 nucleotides agree with TRBD1. Germline V gene data show CDR1 as MNHEY and CDR2 as SMNVEV (reference sequence). Trimming cost V 2 bases and J 6 bases; bases outside gene matches: 4. There are 15 residues in the CDR3. CDR3: CASSLRTGGFQPQHF. In nucleotides, the CDR3 is TGTGCCAGCAGTTTAAGGACAGGGGGGTTTCAGCCCCAGCATTTT.

The V call is TRBV27, the J call TRBJ2-2; D not certain. The CDR3 totals 12 residues. Trimming took off 2 bases at V and 6 bases at J, with 4 bases between the two ends. Per germline, CDR1 MNHEY and CDR2 SMNVEV (reference sequence). The CDR3 DNA sequence: TGTGCCAGCAGTTTAGGCCCCGGGGAGCTGTTTTTT. Translation: CASSLGPGELFF.

The J gene is TRBJ2-1, the V gene TRBV4-3, with 7 bases fitting TRBD2. The V segment lost 3 bases and the J segment 8 bases; nucleotides outside the gene matches: 13. The CDR3 consists of 16 residues. The germline CDR1 and CDR2 sequences are LGHNA and YSLEER. The DNA for the CDR3 is TGCGCCAGCAGCCAGTCGCTGGCTAGCGGCCGCGATGAGCAGTTCTTC. Translated: CASSQSLASGRDEQFF.

V gene TRBV2 combines with J gene TRBJ2-6, with 7 nucleotides matching TRBD2. The germline V gene encodes CDR1 SNHLY and CDR2 FYNNEI. The CDR3 consists of 16 residues. V lost 3 bases, J lost 0 bases, and 2 bases stayed unmatched. The CDR3 DNA reads TGTGCCAGCAGTGATGAGCGGGACTCTGGGGCCAACGTCCTGACTTTC. Protein product: CASSDERDSGANVLTF.

V usage is TRBV2 and J usage is TRBJ2-2; D is possibly TRBD1 (5 bases). V was cut by 7 bases and J by 4 bases, with 19 bases left in between. Germline loops: CDR1 SNHLY, CDR2 FYNNEI. The CDR3 is 16 residues long. The CDR3 protein is CASTHGQGLGTGELFF. The CDR3 nucleotides are TGTGCCAGCACGCATGGGCAGGGTTTGGGCACCGGGGAGCTGTTTTTT.